This T cell receptor (beta chain) was recorded in a study of blood T cell repertoires in COVID-19. Study information: Whether acute or convalescent, the COVID-19 samples came from the United States, Italy and Spain.

Researchers sorted participants into cohorts using their self-reported clinical history. TCRdb's table, derived via immunoSEQ multiplex PCR, lists solely in-frame clones and lacks some. The data contain fewer than 350,000 clones, about 85% of them seen just once; the ten biggest clones take up around 2.3%. The CDR3 is 13 amino acids. Germline values: CDR1 LNHNV, CDR2 YYDKDF (reference sequence). Trimming stripped 6 bases from V and 8 bases from J, with 13 bases between. Source material: PBMCs or T cells enriched from blood (not recorded which). The TCR comes from a woman in her forties or fifties who had recovered from COVID-19. The rearrangement uses TRBV15 and TRBJ1-4, with unresolved D. CDR3 sequence (DNA): TGTGCCACCAGATGGCAAGGAGGGGAAAAACTGTTTTTT. Protein: CATRWQGGEKLFF.